This T cell receptor (beta chain) derives from a study of blood T cells in healthy people across ages. Combining a sample-barcoded 5' primer with a J-beta primer mix, a second PCR ran for 7 to 11 cycles. Each cDNA was tagged by a template-switch adaptor containing 12 random nucleotides. Using its own MiXCR run on the 5' RACE reads, TCRdb lists one record per CDR3 protein. Among nearly 800,000 distinct CDR3 sequences, approximately 60% were seen once, and the ten largest hold roughly 25%. CDR1 is MDHEN, CDR2 SYDVKM, per germline. CDR3 length: 13 residues. The junction had 2 bases not matched to a gene; V was cut back by 4 bases and J by 7 bases. There are a few counts of this clonotype. Its antigen remains unidentified. Study outcomes and limitations: Diversity figures based on one million T cells were deemed too low.

The sequence derives from a man aged 40-50 years in good health. This sequence joins TRBV28 and TRBJ2-3, with TRBD2 identical over 10 bases. Sequenced: blood. The CDR3 here is CASSSAGGNTQYF. CDR3 nucleotide sequence: TGTGCCAGCAGTTCAGCGGGAGGGAATACGCAGTATTTT.